Listed below are T cell receptor beta chains from one sample, sequenced in a study of T-cell reconstitution after alpha-beta-depleted transplantation in children. MiXCR, applied by TCRdb to the PCR reads, yields one record per CDR3 protein. The profile shows 400,000 to 550,000 distinct CDR3 sequences, over 9.5% of them singletons. The starting material was PBMCs, obtained before TCRalphabeta/CD19-depleted stem cell transplant. The receptors were gathered from a child younger than 10 with inherited bone marrow failure, due to receive a stem cell transplant. The CDR3 runs from the conserved cysteine through the conserved F or W. The D gene is left open where the match is weak. A clone size is listed for some rows: how often the clone was seen (once, few, many), or a class if it is expanded.

clone size: many
D gene: TRBD2
J gene: TRBJ2-3
V gene: TRBV7-8
CDR3 length: 19
CDR3 DNA: TGTGCCAGCAGCTTAGTTCTGGGAGGGAGTTGGAGGGCCACAGATACGCAGTATTTT
CDR3 protein: CASSLVLGGSWRATDTQYF

clone size: many
D gene: TRBD2
J gene: TRBJ2-5
V gene: TRBV28
CDR3 length: 16
CDR3 DNA: TGTGCCAGCAGTTTCACTAGCGGGAGGGGTCAGGAGACCCAGTACTTC
CDR3 protein: CASSFTSGRGQETQYF

clone size: few
D gene: NA
J gene: TRBJ2-7
V gene: TRBV15
CDR3 length: 14
CDR3 DNA: TGTGCCACCAGAACGGGGTTAGGGGGTTACGAGCAGTACTTC
CDR3 protein: CATRTGLGGYEQYF

clone size: many
D gene: NA
J gene: TRBJ1-1
V gene: TRBV6-2/TRBV6-3
CDR3 length: 13
CDR3 DNA: TGTGCCAGCAGTTTTGGAGGGGCGACTGAAGCTTTCTTT
CDR3 protein: CASSFGGATEAFF

clone size: many
D gene: TRBD2
J gene: TRBJ2-1
V gene: TRBV6-2/TRBV6-3
CDR3 length: 13
CDR3 DNA: TGTGCCAGCAGTTACTGGCGGGAGAGTGAGCAGTTCTTC
CDR3 protein: CASSYWRESEQFF

clone size: many
D gene: TRBD2
J gene: TRBJ2-7
V gene: TRBV12-3/TRBV12-4
CDR3 length: 11
CDR3 DNA: TGTGCCAGCAGTCTCGGGGGGATACCGTACTTC
CDR3 protein: CASSLGGIPYF

clone size: many
D gene: NA
J gene: TRBJ2-3
V gene: TRBV9
CDR3 length: 13
CDR3 DNA: TGTGCCAGCAGCGCGCTAACGGTAGATACGCAGTATTTT
CDR3 protein: CASSALTVDTQYF

clone size: many
D gene: TRBD2
J gene: TRBJ2-7
V gene: TRBV20-1
CDR3 length: 13
CDR3 DNA: TGCAGTGCTTACACTAGCGTTCGCAACGAGCAGTACTTC
CDR3 protein: CSAYTSVRNEQYF

clone size: many
D gene: TRBD2
J gene: TRBJ2-1
V gene: TRBV12-3/TRBV12-4
CDR3 length: 12
CDR3 DNA: TGTGCCAGCGGGGGCGGGAGGGGTGAGCAGTTCTTC
CDR3 protein: CASGGGRGEQFF

clone size: many
D gene: TRBD2
J gene: TRBJ2-3
V gene: TRBV7-8
CDR3 length: 19
CDR3 DNA: TGTGCCAGCAGCTTAAGGGGACTAGCGGGAGGGCCGTCGACAGATACGCAGTATTTT
CDR3 protein: CASSLRGLAGGPSTDTQYF

clone size: few
D gene: TRBD1
J gene: TRBJ1-6
V gene: TRBV30
CDR3 length: 12
CDR3 DNA: TGTGCCTGGCACAGGGGAAATTCACCCCTCCACTTT
CDR3 protein: CAWHRGNSPLHF

clone size: many
D gene: TRBD2
J gene: TRBJ2-7
V gene: TRBV6-1
CDR3 length: 15
CDR3 DNA: TGTGCCAGCAGGAGGTCAGCGGGAGACTCCTACGAGCAGTACTTC
CDR3 protein: CASRRSAGDSYEQYF

clone size: many
D gene: TRBD2
J gene: TRBJ2-7
V gene: TRBV7-2
CDR3 length: 15
CDR3 DNA: TGTGCCAGCAGCTTAGATTCCGGGACTACTTACGAGCAGTACTTC
CDR3 protein: CASSLDSGTTYEQYF

clone size: many
D gene: TRBD1
J gene: TRBJ2-3
V gene: TRBV24-1
CDR3 length: 16
CDR3 DNA: TGTGCCACCAGTCATTATATGGGCAGGGGGCCAGATACGCAGTATTTT
CDR3 protein: CATSHYMGRGPDTQYF

clone size: many
D gene: NA
J gene: TRBJ2-5
V gene: TRBV20-1
CDR3 length: 12
CDR3 DNA: TGCAGTGCTAGTAGGGCGGAAGAGACCCAGTACTTC
CDR3 protein: CSASRAEETQYF

clone size: many
D gene: TRBD2
J gene: TRBJ2-1
V gene: TRBV4-3
CDR3 length: 17
CDR3 DNA: TGCGCCAGCAGCCAAGAAAGTGGACTAGCGGGGGACAATGAGCAGTTCTTC
CDR3 protein: CASSQESGLAGDNEQFF

clone size: few
D gene: TRBD2
J gene: TRBJ2-7
V gene: TRBV20-1
CDR3 length: 15
CDR3 DNA: TGCAGTGCTGGAGGGACTAGCGGGAGAACCTACGAGCAGTACTTC
CDR3 protein: CSAGGTSGRTYEQYF

clone size: many
D gene: TRBD2
J gene: TRBJ2-1
V gene: TRBV10-3
CDR3 length: 17
CDR3 DNA: TGTGCCATCAGTGAAGGACTAGCGGGAGGCCACTACAATGAGCAGTTCTTC
CDR3 protein: CAISEGLAGGHYNEQFF

clone size: NA
D gene: NA
J gene: TRBJ2-2
V gene: TRBV7-6
CDR3 length: 14
CDR3 DNA: TGTGCCAGCAGACCAGTTGTGTCCGCCGGGGAGCTGTTTTTT
CDR3 protein: CASRPVVSAGELFF

clone size: many
D gene: NA
J gene: TRBJ2-4
V gene: TRBV19
CDR3 length: 16
CDR3 DNA: TGTGCCAGTAGTCTGCAGGGTGGATCGGCCAAAAACATTCAGTACTTC
CDR3 protein: CASSLQGGSAKNIQYF

clone size: many
D gene: NA
J gene: TRBJ2-3
V gene: TRBV7-2
CDR3 length: 17
CDR3 DNA: TGTGCCAGCACCCATCCACCGTACAAAACTAGCACAGATACGCAGTATTTT
CDR3 protein: CASTHPPYKTSTDTQYF

clone size: NA
D gene: NA
J gene: TRBJ1-5
V gene: TRBV5-5
CDR3 length: 14
CDR3 DNA: TGTGCCAGCAGCTCATTGGATAGCAATCAGCCCCAGCATTTT
CDR3 protein: CASSSLDSNQPQHF

clone size: few
D gene: NA
J gene: TRBJ1-1
V gene: TRBV3-1
CDR3 length: 17
CDR3 DNA: TGTGCCAGCAGCCGAAACTGGGGGCAGGTCCTGGTCACTGAAGCTTTCTTT
CDR3 protein: CASSRNWGQVLVTEAFF

clone size: NA
D gene: TRBD1
J gene: TRBJ2-2
V gene: TRBV6-1
CDR3 length: 14
CDR3 DNA: TGTGCCAGCAGGCCGACAGGGGCAACTGGGGAGCTGTTTTTT
CDR3 protein: CASRPTGATGELFF

clone size: few
D gene: TRBD2
J gene: TRBJ2-2
V gene: TRBV20-1
CDR3 length: 18
CDR3 DNA: TGCAGTGCTAGACAGCCTAGCGGGAGGGGGAGGGACACCGGGGAGCTGTTTTTT
CDR3 protein: CSARQPSGRGRDTGELFF

clone size: many
D gene: NA
J gene: TRBJ2-5
V gene: TRBV10-1
CDR3 length: 10
CDR3 DNA: TGCGCCCCCCCAGCAGGGACCCAGTACTTC
CDR3 protein: CAPPAGTQYF

clone size: many
D gene: NA
J gene: TRBJ2-3
V gene: TRBV5-5
CDR3 length: 13
CDR3 DNA: TGTGCCAGCAGCCGGGGGTCGGGGGATACGCAGTATTTT
CDR3 protein: CASSRGSGDTQYF

clone size: many
D gene: NA
J gene: TRBJ2-7
V gene: TRBV5-5
CDR3 length: 16
CDR3 DNA: TGTGCCAGCAGCTTGGAGGACCCGAATATCAACTACGAGCAGTACTTC
CDR3 protein: CASSLEDPNINYEQYF

clone size: many
D gene: NA
J gene: TRBJ2-5
V gene: TRBV29-1
CDR3 length: 14
CDR3 DNA: TGCAGCGTCCTAGGGGTTAGCGACCAAGAGACCCAGTACTTC
CDR3 protein: CSVLGVSDQETQYF

clone size: many
D gene: NA
J gene: TRBJ2-5
V gene: TRBV28
CDR3 length: 13
CDR3 DNA: TGTGCCAGCAGTCCGCGGGACATAGAGACCCAGTACTTC
CDR3 protein: CASSPRDIETQYF

clone size: many
D gene: NA
J gene: TRBJ2-1
V gene: TRBV7-9
CDR3 length: 13
CDR3 DNA: TGTGCCAGCGGATTTTGGGGGTACAATGAGCAGTTCTTC
CDR3 protein: CASGFWGYNEQFF

clone size: few
D gene: NA
J gene: TRBJ1-5
V gene: TRBV5-6
CDR3 length: 13
CDR3 DNA: TGTGCCAGCAGCTTCCAGGGGAATCAGCCCCAGCATTTT
CDR3 protein: CASSFQGNQPQHF

clone size: many
D gene: NA
J gene: TRBJ1-6
V gene: TRBV18
CDR3 length: 15
CDR3 DNA: TGTGCCAGCTCCCCAGGAAGCTCCTATAATTCACCCCTCCACTTT
CDR3 protein: CASSPGSSYNSPLHF

clone size: NA
D gene: NA
J gene: TRBJ2-1
V gene: TRBV5-5
CDR3 length: 15
CDR3 DNA: TGTGCCAGCAGCTGGACAGATGGAGACTACAATGAGCAGTTCTTC
CDR3 protein: CASSWTDGDYNEQFF

clone size: NA
D gene: TRBD2
J gene: TRBJ2-3
V gene: TRBV6-1
CDR3 length: 13
CDR3 DNA: TGTGCCACCGGACTAGCGGGGGCGAATACGCAGTATTTT
CDR3 protein: CATGLAGANTQYF

clone size: many
D gene: TRBD1
J gene: TRBJ1-2
V gene: TRBV4-2
CDR3 length: 17
CDR3 DNA: TGTGCCAGCAGCTACGGACAGGGACCCTTTGGGGACTATGGCTACACCTTC
CDR3 protein: CASSYGQGPFGDYGYTF

clone size: many
D gene: NA
J gene: TRBJ2-1
V gene: TRBV5-6
CDR3 length: 11
CDR3 DNA: TGTGCCAGCAGCTTGAGCACTGAGCAGTTCTTC
CDR3 protein: CASSLSTEQFF

clone size: many
D gene: TRBD1
J gene: TRBJ2-7
V gene: TRBV10-3
CDR3 length: 13
CDR3 DNA: TGTGCCACTAAGACAGGGGGCTATTACGAGCAGTACTTC
CDR3 protein: CATKTGGYYEQYF

clone size: many
D gene: NA
J gene: TRBJ2-7
V gene: TRBV10-3
CDR3 length: 14
CDR3 DNA: TGTGCCATCAGTCCCCCCGACAGCCCCTACGAGCAGTACTTC
CDR3 protein: CAISPPDSPYEQYF

clone size: many
D gene: NA
J gene: TRBJ2-3
V gene: TRBV12-3/TRBV12-4
CDR3 length: 13
CDR3 DNA: TGTGCCAGCAGCCCTGTCCCCACAGATACGCAGTATTTT
CDR3 protein: CASSPVPTDTQYF

clone size: many
D gene: TRBD1
J gene: TRBJ2-1
V gene: TRBV29-1
CDR3 length: 16
CDR3 DNA: TGCAGCGTTGAAGACCTGGACAGGGAATCCTACAATGAGCAGTTCTTC
CDR3 protein: CSVEDLDRESYNEQFF

clone size: few
D gene: NA
J gene: TRBJ2-1
V gene: TRBV10-3
CDR3 length: 17
CDR3 DNA: TGTGCCATCAGTGAGTCTAGTCGGGACGGGTACTACAATGAGCAGTTCTTC
CDR3 protein: CAISESSRDGYYNEQFF

clone size: many
D gene: NA
J gene: TRBJ1-3
V gene: TRBV18
CDR3 length: 16
CDR3 DNA: TGTGCCAGCTCACCAGCCCTTCCGGGGACCGGAACCACCATATATTTT
CDR3 protein: CASSPALPGTGTTIYF

clone size: many
D gene: TRBD1
J gene: TRBJ2-3
V gene: TRBV27
CDR3 length: 16
CDR3 DNA: TGTGCCAGCAGTCCCGGGACAGGGGGCAGCACAGATACGCAGTATTTT
CDR3 protein: CASSPGTGGSTDTQYF

clone size: many
D gene: NA
J gene: TRBJ2-3
V gene: TRBV27
CDR3 length: 16
CDR3 DNA: TGTGCCAGCAGTCCCCTCCGGAGGGCTAGCACAGATACGCAGTATTTT
CDR3 protein: CASSPLRRASTDTQYF

clone size: many
D gene: NA
J gene: TRBJ1-1
V gene: TRBV4-2
CDR3 length: 14
CDR3 DNA: TGTGCCAGCAGCCACCGAGGGGTGAACACTGAAGCTTTCTTT
CDR3 protein: CASSHRGVNTEAFF

clone size: many
D gene: NA
J gene: TRBJ1-5
V gene: TRBV5-6
CDR3 length: 14
CDR3 DNA: TGTGCCAGCAGCCCTCAAGGTAGCAATCAGCCCCAGCATTTT
CDR3 protein: CASSPQGSNQPQHF

clone size: many
D gene: NA
J gene: TRBJ2-1
V gene: TRBV29-1
CDR3 length: 12
CDR3 DNA: TGCAGCGTCACTAAGGGGGGCAATGAGCAGTTCTTC
CDR3 protein: CSVTKGGNEQFF

clone size: many
D gene: TRBD2
J gene: TRBJ2-3
V gene: TRBV2
CDR3 length: 16
CDR3 DNA: TGTGCCAGCAGTCTTCCCGGACTAGCGGGAGCAGCTACGCAGTATTTT
CDR3 protein: CASSLPGLAGAATQYF